This TCR beta chain was recovered during a study of blood T cell repertoires in COVID-19. Overall study context: The origin of the acute and convalescent COVID-19 samples was the United States, Italy and Spain. PBMCs, B-cell-depleted T cells, or T cells were the source of the cDNA or gDNA that made up the material.

In Seattle, patients joined the study during active infection and were tracked longitudinally. Per the original methods: From reference gene primer amplification, estimates of nucleated cell counts were derived. TCRdb keeps only in-frame clones here, not all; method: immunoSEQ multiplex PCR. That table gives V, J and clone size, and the DNA gave D and trimming. This table has 100,000 to 150,000 clones, around 74% appearing once. The origin of this receptor is an elderly man with COVID-19, enrolled during active disease. Material for sequencing was peripheral blood.

In DNA, the CDR3 is TGTGCCAGTAGTCCAAAAACAGTTAGGGGGTCTTCGAACACTGAAGCTTTCTTT. This gives the protein CASSPKTVRGSSNTEAFF. V gene TRBV19 combines with J gene TRBJ1-1; D might be TRBD1 (6 bases). This CDR3 region has 18 residues. Germline assignment: CDR1 LNHDA and CDR2 SQIVND (reference sequence). Trimming stripped 5 bases from V and 1 base from J, with 23 bases between.